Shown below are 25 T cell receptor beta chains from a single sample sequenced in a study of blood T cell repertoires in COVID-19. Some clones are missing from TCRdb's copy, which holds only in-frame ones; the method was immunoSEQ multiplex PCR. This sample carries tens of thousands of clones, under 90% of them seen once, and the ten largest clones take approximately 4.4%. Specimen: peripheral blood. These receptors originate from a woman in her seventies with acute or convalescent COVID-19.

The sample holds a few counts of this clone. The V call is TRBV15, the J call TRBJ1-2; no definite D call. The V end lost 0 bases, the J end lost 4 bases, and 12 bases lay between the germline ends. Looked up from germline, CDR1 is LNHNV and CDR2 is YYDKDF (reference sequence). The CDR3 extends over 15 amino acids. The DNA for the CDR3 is TGTGCCACCAGCAGAGATTCGGGGTTTACCTATGGCTACACCTTC. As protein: CATSRDSGFTYGYTF.

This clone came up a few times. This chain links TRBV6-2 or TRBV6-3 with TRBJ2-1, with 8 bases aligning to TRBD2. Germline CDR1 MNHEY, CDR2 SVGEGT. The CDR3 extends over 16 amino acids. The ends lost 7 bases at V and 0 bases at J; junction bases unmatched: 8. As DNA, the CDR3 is TGTGCCAGCACCCCGACTAGCGCTAGCTCCTACAATGAGCAGTTCTTC. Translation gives CASTPTSASSYNEQFF.

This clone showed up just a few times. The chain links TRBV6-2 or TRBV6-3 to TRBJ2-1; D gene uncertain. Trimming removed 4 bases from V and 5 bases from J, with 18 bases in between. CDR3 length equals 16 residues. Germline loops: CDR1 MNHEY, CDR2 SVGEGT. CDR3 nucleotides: TGTGCCAGCAGTTCTCGGTTTAGCACTACCCACAATGAGCAGTTCTTC. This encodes CASSSRFSTTHNEQFF.

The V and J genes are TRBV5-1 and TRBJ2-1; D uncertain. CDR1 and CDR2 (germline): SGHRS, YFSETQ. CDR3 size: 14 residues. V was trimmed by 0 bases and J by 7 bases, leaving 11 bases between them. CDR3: CASSLELPGNEQFF. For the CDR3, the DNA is TGCGCCAGCAGCTTGGAACTTCCCGGGAATGAGCAGTTCTTC.

CDR3 loop: CATSDFRDTQYF. In DNA, the CDR3 is TGTGCCACCAGTGATTTTAGAGATACGCAGTATTTT. The rearrangement links TRBV24-1 to TRBJ2-3; no definite D call. V gave up 1 base and J gave up 5 bases, with 3 bases separating them. Germline CDR1 is KGHDR and CDR2 is SFDVKD. The CDR3 runs 12 residues.

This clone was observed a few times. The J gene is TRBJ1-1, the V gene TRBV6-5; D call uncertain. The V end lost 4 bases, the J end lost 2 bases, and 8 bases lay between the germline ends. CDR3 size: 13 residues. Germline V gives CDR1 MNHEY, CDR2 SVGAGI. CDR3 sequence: CASSLSGNTEAFF. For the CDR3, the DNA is TGTGCCAGCAGTTTATCAGGAAACACTGAAGCTTTCTTT.

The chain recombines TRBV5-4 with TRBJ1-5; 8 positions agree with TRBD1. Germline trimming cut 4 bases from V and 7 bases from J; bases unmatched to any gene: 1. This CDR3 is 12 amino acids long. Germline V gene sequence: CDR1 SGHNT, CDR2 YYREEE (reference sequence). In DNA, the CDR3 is TGTGCCAGCAGCGGACAGGGCCAGCCCCAGCATTTT. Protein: CASSGQGQPQHF.

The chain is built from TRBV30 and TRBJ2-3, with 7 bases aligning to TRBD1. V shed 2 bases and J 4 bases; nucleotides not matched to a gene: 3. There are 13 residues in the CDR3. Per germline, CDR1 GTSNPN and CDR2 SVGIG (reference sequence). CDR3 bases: TGTGCCTGGAGTCCGGGACAGTCAGATACGCAGTATTTT. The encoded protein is CAWSPGQSDTQYF.

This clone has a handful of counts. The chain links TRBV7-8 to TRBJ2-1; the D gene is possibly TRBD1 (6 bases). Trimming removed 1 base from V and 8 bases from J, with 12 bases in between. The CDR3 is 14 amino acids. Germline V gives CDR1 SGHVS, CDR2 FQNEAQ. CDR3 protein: CASSLGGPGDEQFF. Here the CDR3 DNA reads TGTGCCAGCAGCTTAGGAGGGCCAGGGGATGAGCAGTTCTTC.

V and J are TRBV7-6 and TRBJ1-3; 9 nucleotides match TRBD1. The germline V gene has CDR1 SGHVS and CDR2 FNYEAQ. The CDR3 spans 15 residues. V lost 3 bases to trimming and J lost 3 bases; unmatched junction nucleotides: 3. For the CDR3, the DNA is TGTGCCAGCAGCTTGGGACAGGGAGGTGGAAACACCATATATTTT. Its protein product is CASSLGQGGGNTIYF.

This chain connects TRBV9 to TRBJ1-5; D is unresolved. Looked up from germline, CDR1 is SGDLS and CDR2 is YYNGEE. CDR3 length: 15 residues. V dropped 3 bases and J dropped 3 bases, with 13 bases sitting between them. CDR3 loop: CASSGGSGNNQPQHF. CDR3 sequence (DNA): TGTGCCAGCAGCGGAGGGTCGGGGAACAATCAGCCCCAGCATTTT. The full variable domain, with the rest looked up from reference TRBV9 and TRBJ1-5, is DSGVTQTPKHLITATGQRVTLRCSPRSGDLSVYWYQQSLDQGLQFLIQYYNGEERAKGNILERFSAQQFPDLHSELNLSSLELGDSALYFCASSGGSGNNQPQHFGDGTRLSIL.

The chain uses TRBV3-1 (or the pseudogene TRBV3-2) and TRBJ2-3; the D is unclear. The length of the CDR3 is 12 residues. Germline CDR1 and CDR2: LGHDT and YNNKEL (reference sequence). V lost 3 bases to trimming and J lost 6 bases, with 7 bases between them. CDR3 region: CASSQIGDTQYF. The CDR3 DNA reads TGTGCCAGCAGCCAGATCGGGGATACGCAGTATTTT.

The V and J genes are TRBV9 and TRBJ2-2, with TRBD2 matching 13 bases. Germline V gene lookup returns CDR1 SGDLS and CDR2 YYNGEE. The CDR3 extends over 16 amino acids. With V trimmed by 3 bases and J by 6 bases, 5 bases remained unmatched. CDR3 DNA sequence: TGTGCCAGCAGCGCGAGGACTAGCGGGAGTTCCGGGGAGCTGTTTTTT. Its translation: CASSARTSGSSGELFF.

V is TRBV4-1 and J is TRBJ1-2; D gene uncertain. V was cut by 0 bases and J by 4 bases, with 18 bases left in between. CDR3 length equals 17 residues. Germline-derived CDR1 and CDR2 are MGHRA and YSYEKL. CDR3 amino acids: CASSQDPKRKTSYGYTF. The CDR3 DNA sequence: TGCGCCAGCAGCCAAGATCCCAAACGGAAAACTAGCTATGGCTACACCTTC.

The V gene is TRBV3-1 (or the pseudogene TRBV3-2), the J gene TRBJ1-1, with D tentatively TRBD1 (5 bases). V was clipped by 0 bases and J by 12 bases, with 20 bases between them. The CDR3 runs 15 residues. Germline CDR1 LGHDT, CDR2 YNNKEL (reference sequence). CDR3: CASSQDSGTGDRTFF. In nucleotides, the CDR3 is TGTGCCAGCAGCCAAGATTCCGGGACGGGAGATAGAACTTTCTTT.

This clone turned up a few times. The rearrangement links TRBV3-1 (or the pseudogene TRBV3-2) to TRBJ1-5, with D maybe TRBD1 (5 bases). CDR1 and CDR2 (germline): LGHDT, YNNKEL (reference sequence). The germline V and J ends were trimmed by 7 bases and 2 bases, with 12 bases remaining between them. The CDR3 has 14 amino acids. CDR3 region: CASIVRGGNQPQHF. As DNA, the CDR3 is TGTGCCAGCATAGTTAGGGGTGGCAATCAGCCCCAGCATTTT.

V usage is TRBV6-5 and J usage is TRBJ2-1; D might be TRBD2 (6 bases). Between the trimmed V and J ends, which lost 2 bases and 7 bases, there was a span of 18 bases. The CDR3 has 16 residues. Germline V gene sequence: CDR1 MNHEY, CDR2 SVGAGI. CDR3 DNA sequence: TGTGCCAGCAGTTACCGCAGCGGGCCTGGGGGTAATGAGCAGTTCTTC. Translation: CASSYRSGPGGNEQFF.

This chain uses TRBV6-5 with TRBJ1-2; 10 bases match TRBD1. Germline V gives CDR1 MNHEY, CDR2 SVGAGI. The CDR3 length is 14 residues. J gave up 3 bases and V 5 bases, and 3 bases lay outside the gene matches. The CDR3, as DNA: TGTGCCAGCAGTCGGACAGGGGGGGACTATGGCTACACCTTC. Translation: CASSRTGGDYGYTF.

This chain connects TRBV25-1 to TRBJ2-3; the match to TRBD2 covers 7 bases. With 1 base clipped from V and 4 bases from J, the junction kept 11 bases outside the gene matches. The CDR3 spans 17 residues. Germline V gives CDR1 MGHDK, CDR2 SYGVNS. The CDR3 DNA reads TGTGCCAGCAGTGAATGGGGCGGGAGCCTAGGGGCAGATACGCAGTATTTT. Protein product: CASSEWGGSLGADTQYF.

DNA for the CDR3: TGTGCCAGCAGTAGAGTTCTCTCGGGACAGGCCCACGAGCAGTACTTC. Protein product: CASSRVLSGQAHEQYF. This chain joins TRBV27 and TRBJ2-7; 8 bases are a match to TRBD1. This CDR3 region has 16 residues. V shed 5 bases, J shed 5 bases, and the junction held 14 bases outside the gene matches. CDR1 MNHEY and CDR2 SMNVEV come from the germline V gene (reference sequence).

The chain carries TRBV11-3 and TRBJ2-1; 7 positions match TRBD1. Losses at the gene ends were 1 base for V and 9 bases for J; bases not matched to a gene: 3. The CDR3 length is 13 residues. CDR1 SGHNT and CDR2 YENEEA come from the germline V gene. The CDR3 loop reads CASSLGGTAEQFF. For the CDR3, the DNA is TGTGCCAGCAGCTTAGGAGGGACAGCTGAGCAGTTCTTC.

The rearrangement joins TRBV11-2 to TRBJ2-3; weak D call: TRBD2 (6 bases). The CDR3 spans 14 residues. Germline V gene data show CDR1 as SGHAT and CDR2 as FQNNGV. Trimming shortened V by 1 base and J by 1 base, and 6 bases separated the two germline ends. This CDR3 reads CASSLAGGTDTQYF. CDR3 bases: TGTGCCAGCAGCTTAGCGGGGGGCACAGATACGCAGTATTTT.

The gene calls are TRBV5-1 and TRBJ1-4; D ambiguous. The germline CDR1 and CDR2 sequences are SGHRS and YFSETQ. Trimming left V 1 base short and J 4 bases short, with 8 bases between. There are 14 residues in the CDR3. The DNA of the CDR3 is TGCGCCAGCAGCTTGTGGAGATATAATGAAAAACTGTTTTTT. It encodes CASSLWRYNEKLFF.

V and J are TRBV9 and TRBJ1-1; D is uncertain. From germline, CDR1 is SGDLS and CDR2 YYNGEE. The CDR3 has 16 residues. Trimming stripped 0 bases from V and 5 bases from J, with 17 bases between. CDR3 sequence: CASSVDPGVRGTEAFF. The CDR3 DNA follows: TGTGCCAGCAGCGTAGATCCCGGGGTTAGAGGGACTGAAGCTTTCTTT.

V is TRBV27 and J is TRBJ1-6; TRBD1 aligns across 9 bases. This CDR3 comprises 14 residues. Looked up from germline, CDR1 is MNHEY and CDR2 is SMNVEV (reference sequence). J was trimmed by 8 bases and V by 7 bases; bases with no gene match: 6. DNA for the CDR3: TGTGCCAGCACCTACGGGACAGGGTATTCACCCCTCCACTTT. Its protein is CASTYGTGYSPLHF.